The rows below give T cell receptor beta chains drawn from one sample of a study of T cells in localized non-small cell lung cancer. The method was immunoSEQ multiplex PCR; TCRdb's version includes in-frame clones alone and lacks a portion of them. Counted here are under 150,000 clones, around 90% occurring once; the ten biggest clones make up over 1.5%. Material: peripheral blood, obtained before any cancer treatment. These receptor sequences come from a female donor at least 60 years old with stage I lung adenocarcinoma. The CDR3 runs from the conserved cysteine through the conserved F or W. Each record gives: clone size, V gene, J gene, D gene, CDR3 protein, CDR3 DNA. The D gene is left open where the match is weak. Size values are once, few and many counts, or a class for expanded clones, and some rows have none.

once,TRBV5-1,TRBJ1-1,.,CASSLAPGLTEAFF,TGCGCCAGCAGCTTGGCCCCGGGTCTCACTGAAGCTTTCTTT
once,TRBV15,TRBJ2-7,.,CATSRERSYEQYF,TGTGCCACCAGCAGAGAACGCTCCTACGAGCAGTACTTC
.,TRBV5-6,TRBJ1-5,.,CASGYGNGDQPQHF,TGTGCCAGCGGTTACGGAAATGGAGATCAGCCCCAGCATTTT
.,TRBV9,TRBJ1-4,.,CASSGVGVTQANEKLFF,TGTGCCAGCAGCGGCGTCGGCGTGACGCAGGCTAATGAAAAACTGTTTTTT
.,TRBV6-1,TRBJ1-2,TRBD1,CASSSGTGFRYTF,TGTGCCAGCAGCTCCGGGACAGGGTTTCGCTACACCTTC
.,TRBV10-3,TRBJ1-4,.,CAISEGQVPTRLFF,TGTGCCATCAGTGAAGGCCAGGTGCCCACTAGACTGTTTTTT
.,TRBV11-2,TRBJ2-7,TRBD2,CASSIQMAGGGEQYF,TGTGCCAGCAGCATACAGATGGCGGGGGGCGGCGAGCAGTACTTC
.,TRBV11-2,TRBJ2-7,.,CASSLGSSLGEQYF,TGTGCCAGCAGCTTAGGTTCTAGTTTAGGCGAGCAGTACTTC
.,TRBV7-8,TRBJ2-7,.,CASRPDPVGFSEQYF,TGTGCCAGCAGACCGGACCCCGTCGGCTTCTCCGAGCAGTACTTC
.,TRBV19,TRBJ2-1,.,CASSLYPGANEQFF,TGTGCCAGTAGTCTATATCCAGGGGCTAATGAGCAGTTCTTC
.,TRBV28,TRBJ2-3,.,CASTDTGRRTDTQYF,TGTGCCAGCACCGATACAGGGAGACGGACAGATACGCAGTATTTT
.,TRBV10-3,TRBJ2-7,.,CAISAAGYNEQYF,TGTGCCATCAGTGCGGCAGGGTACAACGAGCAGTACTTC
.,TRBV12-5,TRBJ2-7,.,CASGLVRGGAYEQYF,TGTGCTAGTGGTTTGGTAAGGGGGGGAGCCTACGAGCAGTACTTC
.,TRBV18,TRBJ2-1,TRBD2,CASSPLGSGGYNEQFF,TGTGCCAGCTCACCCTTGGGTAGCGGGGGATACAATGAGCAGTTCTTC
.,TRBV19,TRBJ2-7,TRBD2,CASSNPGGLAYEQYF,TGTGCCAGTAGTAACCCGGGGGGGCTAGCCTACGAGCAGTACTTC
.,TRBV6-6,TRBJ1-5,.,CASSYKGGQPQHF,TGTGCCAGCAGTTACAAGGGGGGTCAGCCCCAGCATTTT
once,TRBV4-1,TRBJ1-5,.,CASSHLGNGGNQPQHF,TGCGCCAGCAGCCACCTTGGAAATGGGGGCAATCAGCCCCAGCATTTT
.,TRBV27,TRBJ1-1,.,CASSLLERGTEAFF,TGTGCCAGCAGTTTATTGGAACGTGGGACTGAAGCTTTCTTT
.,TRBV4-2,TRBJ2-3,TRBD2,CASSQRLAGGTDTQYF,TGTGCCAGCAGCCAGCGACTAGCGGGTGGCACAGATACGCAGTATTTT
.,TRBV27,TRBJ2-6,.,CASSSTSGANVLTF,TGTGCCAGCAGTTCCACGTCTGGGGCCAACGTCCTGACTTTC
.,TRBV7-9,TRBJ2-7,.,CASSLGRHEQYF,TGTGCCAGCAGCTTAGGGAGGCACGAGCAGTACTTC
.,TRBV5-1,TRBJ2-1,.,CASSLGIAVNEQFF,TGCGCCAGCAGCTTGGGAATAGCCGTCAATGAGCAGTTCTTC
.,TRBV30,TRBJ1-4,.,CAWSLLGANEKLFF,TGTGCCTGGAGTTTGTTGGGAGCTAATGAAAAACTGTTTTTT
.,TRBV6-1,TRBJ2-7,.,CASNHRGRGYEQYF,TGTGCCAGCAACCACCGGGGCAGGGGTTACGAGCAGTACTTC
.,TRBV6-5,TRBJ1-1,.,CASRTTDRRNTEAFF,TGTGCCAGCAGAACTACGGACAGAAGGAACACTGAAGCTTTCTTT
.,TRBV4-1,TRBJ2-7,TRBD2,CASSQAGGSYEQYF,TGCGCCAGCAGCCAAGCGGGGGGCTCCTACGAGCAGTACTTC
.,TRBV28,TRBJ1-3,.,CASGSGNTIYF,TGTGCCTCTGGCTCTGGAAACACCATATATTTT
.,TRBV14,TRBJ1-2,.,CASSQDLRSATIGYTF,TGTGCCAGCAGCCAAGATTTGAGGTCAGCCACTATTGGCTACACCTTC
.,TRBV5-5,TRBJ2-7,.,CASSAYVGGHYEQYF,TGTGCCAGCAGCGCCTACGTCGGGGGCCACTACGAGCAGTACTTC
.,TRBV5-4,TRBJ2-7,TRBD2,CASSIDPSGRTYEQYF,TGTGCCAGCAGCATTGACCCTAGCGGACGGACCTACGAGCAGTACTTC
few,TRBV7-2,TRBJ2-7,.,CASSTGTYEQYF,TGTGCCAGCAGCACAGGGACGTACGAGCAGTACTTC
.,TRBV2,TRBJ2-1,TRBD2,CASSEQLAGRNEQFF,TGTGCCAGCAGTGAACAACTAGCGGGAAGGAATGAGCAGTTCTTC
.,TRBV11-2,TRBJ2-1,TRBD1,CASSLTGQGAVGTYNEQFF,TGTGCCAGCAGCTTAACGGGACAGGGGGCGGTGGGGACTTACAATGAGCAGTTCTTC
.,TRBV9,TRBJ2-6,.,CASSVVSGQNSGANVLTF,TGTGCCAGCAGCGTAGTTAGCGGCCAAAACTCTGGGGCCAACGTCCTGACTTTC
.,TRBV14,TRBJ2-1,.,CASSQGLTGSFYNEQFF,TGTGCCAGCAGCCAAGGATTAACGGGATCATTCTACAATGAGCAGTTCTTC
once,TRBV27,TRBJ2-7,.,CASSFRGSSYEQYF,TGTGCCAGCAGTTTTAGGGGGAGCTCCTACGAGCAGTACTTC
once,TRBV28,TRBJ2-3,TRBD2,CASSSPTSGSTDTQYF,TGTGCCAGCAGTTCCCCGACTAGCGGGAGTACAGATACGCAGTATTTT
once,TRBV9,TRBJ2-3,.,CASSVGLGGTDTQYF,TGTGCCAGCAGCGTAGGGCTAGGGGGCACAGATACGCAGTATTTT
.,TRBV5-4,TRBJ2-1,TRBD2,CASRLAGGRGYNEQFF,TGTGCCAGCCGGCTAGCGGGAGGTCGGGGATACAATGAGCAGTTCTTC
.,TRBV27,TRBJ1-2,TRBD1,CASSPATGDRVGNYGYTF,TGTGCCAGCAGTCCGGCTACCGGGGACAGGGTGGGGAACTATGGCTACACCTTC
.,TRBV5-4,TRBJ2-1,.,CASSSPTYNEQFF,TGTGCCAGCAGCTCGCCGACCTACAATGAGCAGTTCTTC
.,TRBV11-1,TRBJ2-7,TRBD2,CASSLGAGGGYEQYF,TGTGCCAGCAGCTTAGGTGCGGGAGGAGGATACGAGCAGTACTTC
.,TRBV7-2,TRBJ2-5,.,CASTRTEETQYF,TGTGCCAGCACCCGAACGGAAGAGACCCAGTACTTC
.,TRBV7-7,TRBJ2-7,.,CASSLGERAVYEQYF,TGTGCTAGCAGCTTGGGAGAGCGGGCCGTCTACGAGCAGTACTTC
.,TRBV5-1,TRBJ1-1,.,CASSLDTNTEAFF,TGCGCCAGCAGCCTGGACACGAACACTGAAGCTTTCTTT
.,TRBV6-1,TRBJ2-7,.,CASSGQAYEQYF,TGTGCCAGCAGTGGTCAGGCCTACGAGCAGTACTTC
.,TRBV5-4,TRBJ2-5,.,CASGLGGGIQETQYF,TGTGCCAGCGGCCTCGGAGGGGGGATCCAAGAGACCCAGTACTTC
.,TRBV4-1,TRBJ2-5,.,CASSHSQGGETQYF,TGCGCCAGCAGCCATTCACAGGGGGGGGAGACCCAGTACTTC
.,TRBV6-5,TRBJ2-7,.,CASSYGIGDNEQYF,TGTGCCAGCAGTTATGGTATAGGGGACAACGAGCAGTACTTC
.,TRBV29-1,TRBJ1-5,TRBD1,CSGSTGTNQPQHF,TGCAGCGGCTCGACAGGGACCAATCAGCCCCAGCATTTT
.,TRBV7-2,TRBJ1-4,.,CASSLSQATNEKLFF,TGTGCCAGCAGCCTAAGCCAAGCAACTAATGAAAAACTGTTTTTT
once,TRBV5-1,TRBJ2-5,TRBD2,CASSLAPSGRETQYF,TGCGCCAGCAGCTTGGCGCCTAGCGGGAGAGAGACCCAGTACTTC
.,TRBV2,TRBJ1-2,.,CASRRETMGLYGYTF,TGTGCCAGCAGGCGAGAAACAATGGGCCTCTATGGCTACACCTTC